This T cell receptor (beta chain) stems from a study of T cells in Graves' hyperthyroidism and ophthalmopathy. RNA transcripts were the template for amplifying TCR beta CDR3 regions. TCR CDR3 underwent first-round RT-PCR with the HTBI primer set. MiXCR, applied by TCRdb to the multiplex PCR reads, yields one record per CDR3 protein. The sample consists of about 550,000 distinct CDR3 sequences, under 25% of them appearing once. This CDR3 region has 14 residues. CDR1 and CDR2 (germline): MNHEY, SVGAGI. With V trimmed by 9 bases and J by 0 bases, 7 bases remained unmatched. Overall study findings and caveats: Ophthalmopathy and stable hyperthyroidism were told apart by a 13 V-J model.

This clonotype was counted many times. Its antigen is still unknown. Each diagnosis was grounded in clinical symptoms, serum thyroxine and TRAb, thyroid ultrasound, and orbital computed tomography. Sequenced sample: blood. The receptor's source is a man aged 18 to 30 with Graves' hyperthyroidism. The chain joins TRBV6-5 to TRBJ1-1; 7 bases line up with TRBD1. CDR3 sequence reads: CASRTGQLNTEAFF. CDR3 DNA sequence: TGTGCCAGTCGTACGGGACAGCTGAACACTGAAGCTTTCTTT.